The present T cell receptor (beta chain) was sequenced within a study of Graves' ophthalmopathy and Graves' hyperthyroidism. CDR1 is SGHRS, CDR2 YFSETQ, per germline. CDR3 size: 16 residues. V was pared by 1 base and J by 6 bases, with 19 bases between. In regard to this clonotype: Its specificity is unknown.

Study-wide points: In predicting ophthalmopathy progression, the model reached about 71% sensitivity and 72.22% specificity.

The study amplified TCR beta CDR3 regions using RNA transcripts. The library came from an HTBI-primed first-round RT-PCR and a second-round multiplex PCR. From the multiplex PCR reads, TCRdb called clonotypes with MiXCR, one entry per CDR3 protein. The data contain hundreds of thousands of distinct CDR3 sequences, about two fifths of them singletons. This clonotype originated in an adult man with Graves' ophthalmopathy. Sequenced material: peripheral blood. The chain combines TRBV5-1 with TRBJ1-1; D is unresolved. The CDR3 sequence is CASSLWASGPGAEAFF. The CDR3 DNA sequence: TGCGCCAGCAGCTTGTGGGCATCCGGTCCGGGAGCTGAAGCTTTCTTT.